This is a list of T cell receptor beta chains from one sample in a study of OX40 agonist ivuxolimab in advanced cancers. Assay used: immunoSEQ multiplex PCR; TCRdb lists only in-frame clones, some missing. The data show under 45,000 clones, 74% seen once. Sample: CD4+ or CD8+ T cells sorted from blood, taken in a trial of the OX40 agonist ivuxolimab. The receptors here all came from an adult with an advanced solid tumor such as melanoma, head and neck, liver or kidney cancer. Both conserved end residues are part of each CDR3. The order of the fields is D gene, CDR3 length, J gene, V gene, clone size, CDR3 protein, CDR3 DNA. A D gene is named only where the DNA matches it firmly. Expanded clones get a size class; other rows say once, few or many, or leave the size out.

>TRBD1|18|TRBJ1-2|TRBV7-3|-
CASSLTSEDRVPYGGYTF
TGTGCCAGCAGCTTAACGTCGGAGGACAGGGTACCCTATGGTGGCTACACCTTC
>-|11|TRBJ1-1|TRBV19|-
CASRLGLSPFF
TGTGCCAGTAGGCTTGGACTCTCCCCTTTCTTT
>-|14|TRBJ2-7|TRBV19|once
CASRKQVGVGEQYF
TGTGCCAGTAGGAAACAGGTGGGAGTAGGCGAGCAGTACTTC
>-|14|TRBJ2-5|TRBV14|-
CASSQETLQETQYF
TGTGCCAGCAGCCAAGAGACCCTCCAAGAGACCCAGTACTTC
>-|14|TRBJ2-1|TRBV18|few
CASSPGAQNNEQFF
TGTGCCAGCTCACCAGGCGCGCAAAACAATGAGCAGTTCTTC
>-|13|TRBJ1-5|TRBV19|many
CASSIGGSAPQHF
TGTGCCAGTAGTATAGGGGGTAGCGCGCCCCAGCATTTT
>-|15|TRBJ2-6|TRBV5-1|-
CASSSRLSGANVLTF
TGCGCCAGCAGCTCCCGGTTGTCTGGGGCCAACGTCCTGACTTTC
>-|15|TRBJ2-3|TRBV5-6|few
CASSLALGGTDTQYF
TGTGCCAGCAGCTTGGCGTTGGGTGGCACAGATACGCAGTATTTT
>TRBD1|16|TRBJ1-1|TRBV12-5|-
CASGLAVGTGGTEAFF
TGTGCTAGTGGTTTGGCCGTGGGGACAGGGGGTACTGAAGCTTTCTTT
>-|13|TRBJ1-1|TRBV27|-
CASSHSEGTEAFF
TGTGCCAGCAGCCACTCGGAGGGCACTGAAGCTTTCTTT
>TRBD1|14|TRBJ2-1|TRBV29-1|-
CSVGKGQGTNEQFF
TGCAGCGTTGGAAAGGGACAGGGGACAAATGAGCAGTTCTTC
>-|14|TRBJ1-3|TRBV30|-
CAWTLGSAGNTIYF
TGTGCCTGGACTCTGGGCAGTGCTGGAAACACCATATATTTT
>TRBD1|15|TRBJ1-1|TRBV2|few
CASSDNRGQDTEAFF
TGTGCCAGCAGTGACAACAGGGGGCAGGACACTGAAGCTTTCTTT
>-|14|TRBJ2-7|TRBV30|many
CAWSRSGALYEQYF
TGTGCCTGGAGTAGGTCGGGGGCTCTCTACGAGCAGTACTTC
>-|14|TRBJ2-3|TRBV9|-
CASSVEWATDAQYF
TGTGCCAGCAGCGTAGAATGGGCCACAGATGCGCAGTATTTT
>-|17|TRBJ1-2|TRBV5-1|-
CASSPHGSLGGGYGYTF
TGCGCCAGCAGCCCACACGGCAGTCTCGGGGGCGGCTATGGCTACACCTTC
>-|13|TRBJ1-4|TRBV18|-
CASSPGVTEKLFF
TGTGCCAGCTCACCAGGGGTTACCGAAAAACTGTTTTTT
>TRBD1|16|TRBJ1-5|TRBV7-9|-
CASSLSGQGSNQPQHF
TGTGCCAGCAGCTTATCCGGACAGGGTAGCAATCAGCCCCAGCATTTT
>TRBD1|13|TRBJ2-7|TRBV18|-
CASRRQGPHEQYF
TGTGCCAGCAGGCGACAGGGGCCCCACGAGCAGTACTTC
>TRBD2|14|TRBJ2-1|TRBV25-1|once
CASSEYNREDEQFF
TGTGCCAGCAGTGAATATAACCGGGAGGATGAGCAGTTCTTC
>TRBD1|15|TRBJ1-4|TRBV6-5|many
CASSYTNRGLEKLFF
TGTGCCAGCAGTTACACAAACAGGGGGCTCGAAAAACTGTTTTTT
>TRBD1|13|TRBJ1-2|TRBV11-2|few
CASSRQGPYGYTF
TGTGCCAGCAGCCGACAGGGCCCCTATGGCTACACCTTC
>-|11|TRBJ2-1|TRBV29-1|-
CSVEFYNEQFF
TGCAGCGTTGAATTCTACAATGAGCAGTTCTTC
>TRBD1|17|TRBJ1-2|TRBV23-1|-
CASSQSNRGRSPYGYTF
TGCGCCAGCAGTCAATCGAACAGGGGGCGCAGTCCCTATGGCTACACCTTC
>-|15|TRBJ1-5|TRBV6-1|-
CASSAGARSNQPQHF
TGTGCCAGCAGTGCGGGGGCGCGCAGCAATCAGCCCCAGCATTTT
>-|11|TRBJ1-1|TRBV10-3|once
CAIGLGTEAFF
TGTGCCATTGGACTTGGGACTGAAGCTTTCTTT
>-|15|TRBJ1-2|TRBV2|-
CASSEAWGGSYGYTF
TGTGCCAGCAGTGAAGCGTGGGGGGGCAGCTATGGCTACACCTTC
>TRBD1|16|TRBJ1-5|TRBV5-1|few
CASSLGPTGGNQPQHF
TGCGCCAGCAGCTTGGGTCCGACAGGGGGCAATCAGCCCCAGCATTTT
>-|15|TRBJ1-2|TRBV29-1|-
CSVEKQRGTNYGYTF
TGCAGCGTTGAGAAACAGAGGGGAACTAACTATGGCTACACCTTC
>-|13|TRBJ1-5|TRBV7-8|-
CASSLVEFQPQHF
TGTGCCAGCAGCTTAGTCGAGTTCCAGCCCCAGCATTTT
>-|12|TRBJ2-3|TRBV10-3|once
CAIRGAGDTQYF
TGTGCCATCAGAGGAGCGGGAGATACGCAGTATTTT
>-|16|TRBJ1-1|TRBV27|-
CASSPQIGSLNTEAFF
TGTGCCAGCAGTCCCCAAATTGGGAGCCTGAACACTGAAGCTTTCTTT
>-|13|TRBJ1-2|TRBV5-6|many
CASSGTWVSGYTF
TGTGCCAGCAGCGGGACCTGGGTGAGCGGCTACACCTTC
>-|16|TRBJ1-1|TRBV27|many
CASSSHQGLMNTEAFF
TGTGCCAGCAGTTCTCACCAGGGACTCATGAACACTGAAGCTTTCTTT
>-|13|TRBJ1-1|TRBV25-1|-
CASSEVTDTEAFF
TGTGCCAGCAGTGAAGTCACGGACACTGAAGCTTTCTTT
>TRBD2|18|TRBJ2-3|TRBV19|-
CASSMIGGPREGPDTQYF
TGTGCCAGTAGTATGATCGGAGGACCCAGGGAGGGGCCAGATACGCAGTATTTT
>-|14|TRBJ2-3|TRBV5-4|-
CASSPGGRTDTQYF
TGTGCCAGCAGCCCCGGGGGGCGCACAGATACGCAGTATTTT
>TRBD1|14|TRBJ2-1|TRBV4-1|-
CASKSRDRVGEQFF
TGCGCCAGCAAATCCCGGGACAGGGTAGGTGAGCAGTTCTTC
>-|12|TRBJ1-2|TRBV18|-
CASSPGVTGYTF
TGTGCCAGCTCACCAGGGGTGACTGGCTACACCTTC
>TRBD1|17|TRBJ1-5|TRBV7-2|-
CASREAGTAYSNQPQHF
TGTGCCAGCAGGGAAGCCGGGACAGCCTATAGCAATCAGCCCCAGCATTTT
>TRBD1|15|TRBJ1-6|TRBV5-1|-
CASSSLQGGGSPLHF
TGCGCCAGCAGCTCCCTCCAGGGGGGGGGTTCACCCCTCCACTTT
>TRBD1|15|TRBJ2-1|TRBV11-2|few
CASSSPRGKYNEQFF
TGTGCCAGCAGCTCCCCCAGGGGGAAGTACAATGAGCAGTTCTTC
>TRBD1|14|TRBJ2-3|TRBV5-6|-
CASSLQGGTDTQYF
TGTGCCAGCAGCTTACAGGGGGGCACAGATACGCAGTATTTT
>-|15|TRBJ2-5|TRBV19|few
CASSVSGSNSETQYF
TGTGCCAGTAGTGTCTCGGGATCCAACTCGGAGACCCAGTACTTC
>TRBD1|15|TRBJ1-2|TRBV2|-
CASRDATGRDYGYTF
TGTGCCAGCAGAGATGCGACAGGGAGGGACTATGGCTACACCTTC
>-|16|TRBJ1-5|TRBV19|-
CASSIGSPIGNQPQHF
TGTGCCAGTAGTATCGGGTCCCCGATTGGCAATCAGCCCCAGCATTTT
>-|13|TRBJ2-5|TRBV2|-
CASGGGRQETQYF
TGTGCCAGCGGGGGGGGCCGTCAAGAGACCCAGTACTTC
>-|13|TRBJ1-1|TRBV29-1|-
CSVESSGHQAAFF
TGCAGCGTTGAATCTTCGGGACACCAAGCAGCTTTCTTT
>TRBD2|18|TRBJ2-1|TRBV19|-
CASSIDGAGGRSYNEQFF
TGTGCCAGTAGTATAGATGGAGCGGGGGGCCGCTCCTACAATGAGCAGTTCTTC
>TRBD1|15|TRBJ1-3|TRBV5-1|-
CASSLETGAGNTIYF
TGCGCCAGCAGCTTGGAGACAGGGGCCGGAAACACCATATATTTT
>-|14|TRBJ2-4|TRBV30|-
CAWSTGEAKNIQYF
TGTGCCTGGTCTACCGGTGAAGCCAAAAACATTCAGTACTTC
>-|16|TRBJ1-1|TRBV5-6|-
CASSPRLWVTNTEAFF
TGTGCCAGCAGCCCCAGATTGTGGGTCACGAACACTGAAGCTTTCTTT
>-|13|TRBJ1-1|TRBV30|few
CACQRTVNTEAFF
TGTGCCTGTCAACGGACCGTGAACACTGAAGCTTTCTTT